A single sample is the source of the 3 T cell receptor beta chains below, sequenced in a study of cytomegalovirus exposure and HLA in healthy donors. PCR amplification relied on 60 Vbeta primers (plus 13 Jbeta primers). Using immunoSEQ multiplex PCR, the repertoire was profiled, and TCRdb retains in-frame clones only, with some absent. Among roughly 84,000 clones, roughly 79% were seen once, and the ten largest hold 4.5% to 7%. Input material: PBMCs. These receptors were taken from a male donor in good health and CMV-seropositive.

This clone was counted a single time. The chain links TRBV6-5 to TRBJ1-2, with 7 bases fitting TRBD1. V trimming: 4 bases; J trimming: 1 base; junction bases outside the gene matches: 6. This CDR3 is 15 amino acids long. Germline V CDR1 and CDR2: MNHEY, SVGAGI. This CDR3 reads CASSSGTVINYGYTF. CDR3 sequence (DNA): TGTGCCAGCAGTTCAGGGACAGTGATTAACTATGGCTACACCTTC.

A few counts support this clone. The chain links TRBV19 to TRBJ1-2; D call uncertain. The CDR3 covers 13 residues. Per the germline V gene, CDR1 is LNHDA and CDR2 is SQIVND (reference sequence). Trimming pared 1 base from V and 8 bases from J, leaving 11 bases between. CDR3 DNA sequence: TGTGCCAGTAGTATAGGAAGGGAGCAAGGCTACACCTTC. This sequence encodes CASSIGREQGYTF.

The chain employs TRBV5-4 and TRBJ2-4; a weak D match, TRBD2 (5 bases). Germline CDR1 reads SGHNT; CDR2 reads YYREEE (reference sequence). The CDR3 runs to 16 residues. V was shortened by 0 bases and J by 2 bases, with 12 bases between the two germline ends. The DNA for the CDR3 is TGTGCCAGCAGCTTGGGACTCGGGGAGACCAAAAACATTCAGTACTTC. It specifies CASSLGLGETKNIQYF. The whole variable domain, remainder taken from reference TRBV5-4 and TRBJ2-4, is ETGVTQSPTHLIKTRGQQVTLRCSSQSGHNTVSWYQQALGQGPQFIFQYYREEENGRGNFPPRFSGLQFPNYSSELNVNALELDDSALYLCASSLGLGETKNIQYFGAGTRLSVL.